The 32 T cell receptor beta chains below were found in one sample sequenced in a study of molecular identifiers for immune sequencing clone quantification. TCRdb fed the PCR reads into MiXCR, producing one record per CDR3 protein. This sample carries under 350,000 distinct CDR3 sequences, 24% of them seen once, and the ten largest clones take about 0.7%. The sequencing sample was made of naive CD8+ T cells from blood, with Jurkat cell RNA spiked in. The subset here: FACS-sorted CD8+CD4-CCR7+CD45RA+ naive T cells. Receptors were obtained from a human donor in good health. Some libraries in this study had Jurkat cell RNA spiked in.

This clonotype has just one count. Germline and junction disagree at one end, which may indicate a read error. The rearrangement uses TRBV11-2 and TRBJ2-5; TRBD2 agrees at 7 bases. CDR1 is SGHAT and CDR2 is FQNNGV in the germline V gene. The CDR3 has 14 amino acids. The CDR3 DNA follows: TGTGCCAGCAGCGAGGGAGGGTTCCAAGAGACCCGGTACTTC. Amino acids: CASSEGGFQETRYF. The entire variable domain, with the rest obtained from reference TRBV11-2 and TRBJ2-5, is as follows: EAGVAQSPRYKIIEKRQSVAFWCNPISGHATLYWYQQILGQGPKLLIQFQNNGVVDDSQLPKDRFSAERLKGVDSTLKIQPAKLEDSAVYLCASSEGGFQETRYFGPGTRLLVL.

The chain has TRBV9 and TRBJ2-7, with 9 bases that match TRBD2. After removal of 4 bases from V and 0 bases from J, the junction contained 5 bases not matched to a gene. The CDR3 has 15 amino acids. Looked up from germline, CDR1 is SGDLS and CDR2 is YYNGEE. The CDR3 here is CASSYSGSSSYEQYF. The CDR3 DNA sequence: TGTGCCAGCAGCTATAGCGGGAGCAGCTCCTACGAGCAGTACTTC.

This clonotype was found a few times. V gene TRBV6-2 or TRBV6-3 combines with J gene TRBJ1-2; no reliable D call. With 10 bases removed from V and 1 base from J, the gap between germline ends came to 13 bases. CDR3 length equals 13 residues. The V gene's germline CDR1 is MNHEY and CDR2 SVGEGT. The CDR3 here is CATLTAINYGYTF. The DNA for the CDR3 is TGTGCCACCCTCACGGCCATTAACTATGGCTACACCTTC.

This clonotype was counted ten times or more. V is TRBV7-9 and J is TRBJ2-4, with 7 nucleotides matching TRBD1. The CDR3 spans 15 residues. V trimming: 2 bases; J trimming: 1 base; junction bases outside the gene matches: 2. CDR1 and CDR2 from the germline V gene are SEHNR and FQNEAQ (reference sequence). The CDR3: CASSLSQGAKNIQYF. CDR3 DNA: TGTGCCAGCAGCTTATCACAGGGGGCCAAAAACATTCAGTACTTC.

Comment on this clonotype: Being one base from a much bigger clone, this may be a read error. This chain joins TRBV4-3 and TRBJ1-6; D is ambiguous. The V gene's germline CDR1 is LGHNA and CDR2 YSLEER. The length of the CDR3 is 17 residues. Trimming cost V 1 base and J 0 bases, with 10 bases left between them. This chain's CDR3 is CASSQGLASSYNSPLHF. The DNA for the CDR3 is TGCGCCAGCAGCCAAGGTCTCGCCAGCTCCTATAATTCACCCCTCCACTTT.

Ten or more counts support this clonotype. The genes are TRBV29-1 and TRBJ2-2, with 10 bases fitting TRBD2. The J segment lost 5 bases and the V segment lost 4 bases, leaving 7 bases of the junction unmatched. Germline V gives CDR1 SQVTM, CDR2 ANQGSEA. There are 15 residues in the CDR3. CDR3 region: CSVVLLAGETGELFF. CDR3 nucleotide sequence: TGCAGCGTTGTGTTGCTAGCGGGAGAAACCGGGGAGCTGTTTTTT.

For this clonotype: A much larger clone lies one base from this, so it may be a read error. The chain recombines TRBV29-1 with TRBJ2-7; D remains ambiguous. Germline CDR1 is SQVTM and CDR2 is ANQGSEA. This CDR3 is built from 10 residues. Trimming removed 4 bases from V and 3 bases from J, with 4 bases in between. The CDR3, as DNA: TGCAGCGTTGCGGGCTACGAGCAGTACTTC. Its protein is CSVAGYEQYF.

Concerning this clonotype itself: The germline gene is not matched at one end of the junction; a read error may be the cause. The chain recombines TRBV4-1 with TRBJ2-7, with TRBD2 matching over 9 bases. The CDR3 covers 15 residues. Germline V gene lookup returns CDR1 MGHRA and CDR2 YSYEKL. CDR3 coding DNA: TGCGCCAGCAGCCAAGAGTTCACTAGCGGGTACGGGCAGTACTTC. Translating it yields CASSQEFTSGYGQYF.

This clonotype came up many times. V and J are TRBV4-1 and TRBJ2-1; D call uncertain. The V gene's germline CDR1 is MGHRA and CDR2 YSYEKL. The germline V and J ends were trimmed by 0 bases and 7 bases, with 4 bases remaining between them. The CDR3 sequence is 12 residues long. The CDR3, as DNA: TGCGCCAGCAGCCAAGAGGGGAATGAGCAGTTCTTC. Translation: CASSQEGNEQFF.

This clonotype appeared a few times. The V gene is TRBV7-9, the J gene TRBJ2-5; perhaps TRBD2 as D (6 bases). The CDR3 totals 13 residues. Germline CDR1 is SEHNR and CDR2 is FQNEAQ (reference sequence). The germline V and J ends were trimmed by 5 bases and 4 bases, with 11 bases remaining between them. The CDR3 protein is CASSLGSRETQYF. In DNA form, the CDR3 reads TGTGCCAGCAGCCTCGGGAGCAGAGAGACCCAGTACTTC.

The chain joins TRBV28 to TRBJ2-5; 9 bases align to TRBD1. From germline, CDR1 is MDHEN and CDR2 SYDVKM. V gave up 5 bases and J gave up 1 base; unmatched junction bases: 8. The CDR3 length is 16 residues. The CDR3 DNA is TGTGCCAGCAGTCTCCCGTGGACAGGGGCCCAAGAGACCCAGTACTTC. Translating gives CASSLPWTGAQETQYF.

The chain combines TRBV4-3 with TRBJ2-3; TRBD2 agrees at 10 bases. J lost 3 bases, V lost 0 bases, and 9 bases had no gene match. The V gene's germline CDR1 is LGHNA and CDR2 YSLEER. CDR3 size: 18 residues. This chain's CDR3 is CASSQDPPSGSLTDTQYF. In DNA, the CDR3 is TGCGCCAGCAGCCAAGATCCGCCTAGCGGGAGCTTAACAGATACGCAGTATTTT.

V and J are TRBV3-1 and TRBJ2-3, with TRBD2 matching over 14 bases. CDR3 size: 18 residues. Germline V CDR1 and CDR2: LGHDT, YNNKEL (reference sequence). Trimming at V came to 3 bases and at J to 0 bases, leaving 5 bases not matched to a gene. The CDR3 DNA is TGTGCCAGCAGCCATGAAGGGACTAGCGGGAGTAGCACAGATACGCAGTATTTT. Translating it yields CASSHEGTSGSSTDTQYF.

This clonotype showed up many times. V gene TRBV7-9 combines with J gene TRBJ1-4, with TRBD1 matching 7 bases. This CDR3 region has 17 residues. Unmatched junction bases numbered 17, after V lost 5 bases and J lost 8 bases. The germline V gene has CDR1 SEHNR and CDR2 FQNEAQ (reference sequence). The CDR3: CASSLEDSGTAAEKLFF. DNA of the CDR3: TGTGCCAGCAGCCTGGAGGATTCCGGGACAGCCGCAGAAAAACTGTTTTTT. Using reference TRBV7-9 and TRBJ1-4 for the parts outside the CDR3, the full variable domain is DTGVSQNPRHKITKRGQNVTFRCDPISEHNRLYWYRQTLGQGPEFLTYFQNEAQLEKSRLLSDRFSAERPKGSFSTLEIQRTEQGDSAMYLCASSLEDSGTAAEKLFFGSGTQLSVL.

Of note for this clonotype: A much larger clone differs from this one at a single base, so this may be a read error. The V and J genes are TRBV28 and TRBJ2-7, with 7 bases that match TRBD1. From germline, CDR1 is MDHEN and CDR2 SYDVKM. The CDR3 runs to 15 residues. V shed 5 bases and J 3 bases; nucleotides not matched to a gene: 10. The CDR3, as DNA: TGTGCCAGCAGTCCCCCTAGACAGGGTCTCTACGAGCAGTACTTC. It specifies CASSPPRQGLYEQYF.

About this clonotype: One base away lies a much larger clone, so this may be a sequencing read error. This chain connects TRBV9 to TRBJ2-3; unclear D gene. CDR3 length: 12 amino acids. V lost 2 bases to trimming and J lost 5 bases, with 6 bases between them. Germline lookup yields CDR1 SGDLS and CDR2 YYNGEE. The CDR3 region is CASSVRRDTQYF. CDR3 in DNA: TGTGCCAGCAGCGTCAGGAGAGATACGCAGTATTTT.

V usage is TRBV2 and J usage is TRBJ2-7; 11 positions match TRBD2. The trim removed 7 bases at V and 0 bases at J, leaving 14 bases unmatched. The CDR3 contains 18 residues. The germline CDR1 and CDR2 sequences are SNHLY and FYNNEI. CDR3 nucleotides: TGTGCCAGCACCGGGGGACTAGCGGAGCGGGGGAACTCCTACGAGCAGTACTTC. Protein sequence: CASTGGLAERGNSYEQYF.

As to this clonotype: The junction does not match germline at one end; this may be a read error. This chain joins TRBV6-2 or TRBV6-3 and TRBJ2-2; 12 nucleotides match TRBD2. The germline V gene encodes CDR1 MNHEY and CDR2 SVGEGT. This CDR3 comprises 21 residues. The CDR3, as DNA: TGTGCCAGCAGTTACTCGATTTTTTTGGGACTAGCGGGTACGAACACCGGGGAGCTGTCTTTT. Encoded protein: CASSYSIFLGLAGTNTGELSF.

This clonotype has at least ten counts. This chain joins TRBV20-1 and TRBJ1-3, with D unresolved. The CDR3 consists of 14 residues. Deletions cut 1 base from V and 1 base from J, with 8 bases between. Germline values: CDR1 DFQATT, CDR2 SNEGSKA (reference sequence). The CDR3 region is CSARGGVSGNTIYF. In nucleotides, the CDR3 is TGCAGTGCTAGAGGTGGAGTATCTGGAAACACCATATATTTT.

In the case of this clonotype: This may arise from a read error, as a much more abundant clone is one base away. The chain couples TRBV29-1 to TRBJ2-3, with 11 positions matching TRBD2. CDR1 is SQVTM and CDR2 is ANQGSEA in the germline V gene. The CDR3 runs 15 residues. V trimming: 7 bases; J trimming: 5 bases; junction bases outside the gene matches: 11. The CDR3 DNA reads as TGCAGCGCTCCACGACTAGCGGGATCGCAAGATACGCAGTATTTT. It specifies CSAPRLAGSQDTQYF.

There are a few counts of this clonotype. The CDR3: CATSRDLGQGVYEQYF. CDR3 DNA sequence: TGTGCCACCAGCAGAGATCTGGGACAGGGGGTTTACGAGCAGTACTTC. The rearrangement uses TRBV15 and TRBJ2-7, with 11 bases matching TRBD1. In germline, CDR1 is LNHNV, CDR2 YYDKDF (reference sequence). The CDR3 loop spans 16 amino acids. J lost 4 bases, V lost 0 bases, and 5 bases had no gene match.

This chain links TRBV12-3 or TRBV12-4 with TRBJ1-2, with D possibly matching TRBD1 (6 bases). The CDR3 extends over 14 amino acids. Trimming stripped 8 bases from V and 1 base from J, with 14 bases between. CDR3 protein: CASGPTGSNYGYTF. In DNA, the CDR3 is TGTGCCAGCGGCCCGACAGGTAGTAACTATGGCTACACCTTC.

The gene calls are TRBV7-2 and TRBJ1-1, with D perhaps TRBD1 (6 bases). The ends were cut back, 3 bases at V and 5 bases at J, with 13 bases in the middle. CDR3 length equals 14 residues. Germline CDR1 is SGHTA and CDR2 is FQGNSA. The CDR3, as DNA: TGTGCCAGCAGCTTCTCGGGGGCGGCGACTGAAGCTTTCTTT. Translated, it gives CASSFSGAATEAFF.

The CDR3 DNA follows: TGCGCCAGCAGCCAAGAGAACAACAGGAATTACGAGCAGTACTTC. This translates into CASSQENNRNYEQYF. This sequence joins TRBV4-3 and TRBJ2-7; D is possibly TRBD1 (5 bases). CDR1 and CDR2 from the germline V gene are LGHNA and YSLEER. V dropped 0 bases and J dropped 4 bases, with 13 bases sitting between them. This CDR3 is 15 amino acids long.

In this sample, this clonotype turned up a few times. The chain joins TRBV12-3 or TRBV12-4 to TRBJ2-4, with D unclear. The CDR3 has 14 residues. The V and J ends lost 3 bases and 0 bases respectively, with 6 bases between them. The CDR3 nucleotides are TGTGCCAGCAGTTTGGCGTTAGCCAAAAACATTCAGTACTTC. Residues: CASSLALAKNIQYF.

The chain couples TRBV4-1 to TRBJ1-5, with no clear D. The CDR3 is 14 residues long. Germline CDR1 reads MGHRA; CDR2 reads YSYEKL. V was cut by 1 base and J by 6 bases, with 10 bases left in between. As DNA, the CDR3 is TGCGCCAGCAGCCAAGTTGGCGTGGGTCAGCCCCAGCATTTT. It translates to CASSQVGVGQPQHF.

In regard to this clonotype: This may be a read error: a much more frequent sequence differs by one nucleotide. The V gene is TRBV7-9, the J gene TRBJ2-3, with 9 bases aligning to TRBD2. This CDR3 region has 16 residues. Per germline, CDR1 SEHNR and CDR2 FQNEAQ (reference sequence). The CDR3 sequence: CASTQDGGRDPDRQYF. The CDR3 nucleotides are TGTGCCAGCACCCAGGACGGCGGGAGGGACCCAGATAGGCAGTATTTT.

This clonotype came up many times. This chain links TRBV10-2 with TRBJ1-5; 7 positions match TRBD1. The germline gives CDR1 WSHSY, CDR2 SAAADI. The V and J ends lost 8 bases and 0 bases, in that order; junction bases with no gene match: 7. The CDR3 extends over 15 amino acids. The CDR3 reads CASGDRDDSNQPQHF. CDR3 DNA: TGCGCCAGCGGGGACAGAGACGATAGCAATCAGCCCCAGCATTTT.

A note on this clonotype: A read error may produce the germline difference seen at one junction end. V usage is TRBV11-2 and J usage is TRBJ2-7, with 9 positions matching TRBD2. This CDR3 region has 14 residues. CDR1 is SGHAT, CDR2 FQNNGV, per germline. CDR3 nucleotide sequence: TGTGCCCGCAGCGTCGGACTAGCGCCCTACGAGCAGTACTTC. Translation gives CARSVGLAPYEQYF.

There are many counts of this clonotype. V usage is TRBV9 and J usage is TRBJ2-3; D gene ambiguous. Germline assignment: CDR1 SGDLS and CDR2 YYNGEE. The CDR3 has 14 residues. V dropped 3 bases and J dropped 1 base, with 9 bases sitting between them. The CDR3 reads CASSEVAGTDTQYF. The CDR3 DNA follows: TGTGCCAGCAGCGAGGTAGCTGGCACAGATACGCAGTATTTT.

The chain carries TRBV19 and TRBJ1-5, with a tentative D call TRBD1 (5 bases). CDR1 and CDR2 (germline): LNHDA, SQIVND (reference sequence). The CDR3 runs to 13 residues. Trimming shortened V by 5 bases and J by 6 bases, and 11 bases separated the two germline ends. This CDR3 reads CASSPWGSQPQHF. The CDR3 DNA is TGTGCCAGTAGTCCCTGGGGGAGTCAGCCCCAGCATTTT.

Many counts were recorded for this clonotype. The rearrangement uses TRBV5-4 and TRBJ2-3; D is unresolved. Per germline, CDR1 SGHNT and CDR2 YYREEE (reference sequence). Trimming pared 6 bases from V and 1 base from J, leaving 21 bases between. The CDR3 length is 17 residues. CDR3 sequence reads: CASTKVVGVPGTDTQYF. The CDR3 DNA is TGTGCCAGCACCAAGGTTGTCGGCGTTCCGGGCACAGATACGCAGTATTTT.